This TCR beta chain appears in the sequencing data of a study of cytomegalovirus exposure and HLA in healthy donors. Study overall: Earlier, 100 million to 120 million unique TCR beta sequences were recovered from approximately 180 million T cells by an analysis. Overall study findings and caveats: A missense DCLRE1C variant was associated with V- and J-gene trimming of TCR beta chains in a later analysis, and an independent cohort replicated the association. Relative to equally common others, HLA-associated TCR beta chains showed greater clonal expansion in a later analysis.

Concerning this clone itself: Its antigen is undetermined.

A multiplex PCR was run with 60 Vbeta primers and 13 Jbeta primers. Generated by immunoSEQ multiplex PCR, the TCRdb table keeps only in-frame clones and is missing some. The data show under 150,000 clones, roughly 72% seen once. V lost 0 bases, J lost 6 bases, and 27 bases lay in between. The CDR3 sequence is 19 residues long. Germline CDR1 SGDLS, CDR2 YYNGEE. Source material: PBMCs. The TCR was taken from a woman between 50 and 59 years old in good health and CMV-seronegative. V gene TRBV9 combines with J gene TRBJ1-1; D possibly corresponds to TRBD1 (5 bases). The CDR3 protein is CASSVEASLGWGGDAEAFF. In nucleotides, the CDR3 is TGTGCCAGCAGCGTAGAGGCCAGTTTGGGGTGGGGAGGGGACGCTGAAGCTTTCTTT. The full variable domain, completed using reference TRBV9 and TRBJ1-1, is DSGVTQTPKHLITATGQRVTLRCSPRSGDLSVYWYQQSLDQGLQFLIQYYNGEERAKGNILERFSAQQFPDLHSELNLSSLELGDSALYFCASSVEASLGWGGDAEAFFGQGTRLTVV.